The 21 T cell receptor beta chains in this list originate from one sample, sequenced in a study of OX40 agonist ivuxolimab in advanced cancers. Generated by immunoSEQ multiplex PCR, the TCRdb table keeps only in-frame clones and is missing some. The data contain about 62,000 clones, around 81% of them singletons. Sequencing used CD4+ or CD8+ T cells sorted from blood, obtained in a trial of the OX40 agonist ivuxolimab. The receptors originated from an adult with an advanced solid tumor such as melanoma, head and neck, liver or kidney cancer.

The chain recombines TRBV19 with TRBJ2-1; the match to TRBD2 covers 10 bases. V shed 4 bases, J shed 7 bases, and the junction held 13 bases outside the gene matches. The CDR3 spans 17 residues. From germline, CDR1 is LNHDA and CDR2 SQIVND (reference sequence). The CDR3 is CASSTLYGLAEKNEQFF. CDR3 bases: TGTGCCAGTAGTACCTTATACGGACTAGCGGAGAAGAATGAGCAGTTCTTC.

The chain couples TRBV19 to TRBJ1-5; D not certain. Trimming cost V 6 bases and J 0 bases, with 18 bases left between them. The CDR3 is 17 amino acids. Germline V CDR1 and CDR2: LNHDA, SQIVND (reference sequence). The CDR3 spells CASRAGTNRLSNQPQHF. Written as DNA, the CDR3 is TGTGCCAGTAGAGCAGGCACCAACCGTCTTAGCAATCAGCCCCAGCATTTT. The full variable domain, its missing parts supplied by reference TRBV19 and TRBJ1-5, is DGGITQSPKYLFRKEGQNVTLSCEQNLNHDAMYWYRQDPGQGLRLIYYSQIVNDFQKGDIAEGYSVSREKKESFPLTVTSAQKNPTAFYLCASRAGTNRLSNQPQHFGDGTRLSIL.

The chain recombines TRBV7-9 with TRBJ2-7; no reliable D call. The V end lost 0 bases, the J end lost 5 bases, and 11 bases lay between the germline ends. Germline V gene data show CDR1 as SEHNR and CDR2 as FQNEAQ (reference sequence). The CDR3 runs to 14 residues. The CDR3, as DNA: TGTGCCAGCAGCTTAGCGAGTTGGGCCGACGAGCAGTACTTC. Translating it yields CASSLASWADEQYF.

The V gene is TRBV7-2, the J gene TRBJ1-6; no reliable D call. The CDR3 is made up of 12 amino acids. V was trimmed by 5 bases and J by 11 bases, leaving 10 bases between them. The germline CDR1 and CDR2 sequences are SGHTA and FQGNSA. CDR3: CASSPPLAPLHF. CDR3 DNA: TGTGCCAGCAGCCCCCCACTCGCACCCCTCCACTTT.

CDR3 DNA: TGTGCCAGCGCACAGGGGGCGTCCTACGAGCAGTACTTC. This encodes CASAQGASYEQYF. This rearrangement joins TRBV5-4 to TRBJ2-7; TRBD1 matches at 9 bases. V lost 7 bases to trimming and J lost 1 base; unmatched junction nucleotides: 3. Germline V gene data show CDR1 as SGHNT and CDR2 as YYREEE (reference sequence). This CDR3 comprises 13 residues.

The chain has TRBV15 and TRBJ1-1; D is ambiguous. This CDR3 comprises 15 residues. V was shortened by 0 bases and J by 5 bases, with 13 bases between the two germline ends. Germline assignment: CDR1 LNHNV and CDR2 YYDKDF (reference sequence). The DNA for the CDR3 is TGTGCCACCAGCAGAGATACCAGGTCGGGGACTGAAGCTTTCTTT. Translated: CATSRDTRSGTEAFF.

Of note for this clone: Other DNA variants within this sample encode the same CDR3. The CDR3 loop is CASSLPGSSYNEQFF. DNA for the CDR3: TGTGCCAGCAGCTTACCGGGTAGCTCCTACAATGAGCAGTTCTTC. The chain couples TRBV5-4 to TRBJ2-1; D remains unclear. The CDR3 loop spans 15 amino acids. Germline CDR1 SGHNT, CDR2 YYREEE (reference sequence). Trimming pared 2 bases from V and 0 bases from J, leaving 9 bases between.

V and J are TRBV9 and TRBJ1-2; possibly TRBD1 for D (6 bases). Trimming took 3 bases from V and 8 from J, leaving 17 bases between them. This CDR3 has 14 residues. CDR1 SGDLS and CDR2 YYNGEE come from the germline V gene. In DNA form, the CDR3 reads TGTGCCAGCAGCGGAGAACAGGGAGTGGGAGGCTACACCTTC. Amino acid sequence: CASSGEQGVGGYTF.

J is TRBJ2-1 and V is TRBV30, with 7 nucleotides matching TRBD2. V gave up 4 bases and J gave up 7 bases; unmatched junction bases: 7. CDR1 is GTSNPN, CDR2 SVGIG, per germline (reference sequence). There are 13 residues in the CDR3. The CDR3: CAWTGGGSNEQFF. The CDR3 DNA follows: TGTGCCTGGACCGGCGGGGGATCAAATGAGCAGTTCTTC.

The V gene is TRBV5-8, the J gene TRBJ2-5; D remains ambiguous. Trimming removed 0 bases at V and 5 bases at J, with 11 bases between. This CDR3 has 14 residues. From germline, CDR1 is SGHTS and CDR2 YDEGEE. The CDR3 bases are TGTGCCAGCAGCTTGGAACGGTCGAGGGAGACCCAGTACTTC. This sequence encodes CASSLERSRETQYF.

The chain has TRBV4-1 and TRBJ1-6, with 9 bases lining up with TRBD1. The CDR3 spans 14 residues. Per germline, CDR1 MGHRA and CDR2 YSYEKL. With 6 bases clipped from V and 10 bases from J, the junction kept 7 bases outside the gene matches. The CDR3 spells CASSDRGSESPLHF. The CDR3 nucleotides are TGCGCCAGCAGTGACAGGGGGTCGGAATCACCCCTCCACTTT.

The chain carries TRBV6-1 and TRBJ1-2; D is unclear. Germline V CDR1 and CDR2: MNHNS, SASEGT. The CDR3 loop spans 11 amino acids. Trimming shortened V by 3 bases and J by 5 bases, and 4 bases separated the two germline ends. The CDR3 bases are TGTGCCAGCAGTGACACTTATGGCTACACCTTC. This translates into CASSDTYGYTF.

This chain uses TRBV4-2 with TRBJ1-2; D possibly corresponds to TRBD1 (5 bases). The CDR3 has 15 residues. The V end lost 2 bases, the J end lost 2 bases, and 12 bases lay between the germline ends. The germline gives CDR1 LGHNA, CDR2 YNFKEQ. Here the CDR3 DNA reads TGTGCCAGCAGCCAAAGTCAGGACACGAACTATGGCTACACCTTC. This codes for CASSQSQDTNYGYTF.

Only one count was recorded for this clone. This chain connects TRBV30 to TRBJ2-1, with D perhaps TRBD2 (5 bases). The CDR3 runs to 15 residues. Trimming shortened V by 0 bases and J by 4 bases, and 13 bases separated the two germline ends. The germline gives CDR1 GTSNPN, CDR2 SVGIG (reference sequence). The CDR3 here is CAWSVGSGVYNEQFF. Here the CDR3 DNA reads TGTGCCTGGAGTGTAGGAAGCGGTGTTTACAATGAGCAGTTCTTC.

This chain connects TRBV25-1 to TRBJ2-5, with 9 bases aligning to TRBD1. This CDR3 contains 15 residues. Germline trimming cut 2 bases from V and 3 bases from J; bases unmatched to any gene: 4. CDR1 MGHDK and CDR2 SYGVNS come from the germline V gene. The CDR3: CASSEKGTGKETQYF. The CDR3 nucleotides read TGTGCCAGCAGTGAAAAAGGGACAGGGAAAGAGACCCAGTACTTC.

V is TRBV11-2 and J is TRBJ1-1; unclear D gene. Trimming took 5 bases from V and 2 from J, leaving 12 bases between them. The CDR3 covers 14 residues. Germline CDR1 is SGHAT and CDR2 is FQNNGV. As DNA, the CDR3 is TGTGCCAGCAGCGATGCTAGACTCAACACTGAAGCTTTCTTT. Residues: CASSDARLNTEAFF.

This CDR3 reads CASSQEYRGLSNQPQHF. In DNA, the CDR3 is TGCGCCAGCAGCCAGGAATACAGGGGGCTGAGCAATCAGCCCCAGCATTTT. V is TRBV4-3 and J is TRBJ1-5; 9 bases line up with TRBD1. V shed 3 bases, J shed 1 base, and the junction held 7 bases outside the gene matches. CDR3 length: 17 amino acids. Germline lookup yields CDR1 LGHNA and CDR2 YSLEER.

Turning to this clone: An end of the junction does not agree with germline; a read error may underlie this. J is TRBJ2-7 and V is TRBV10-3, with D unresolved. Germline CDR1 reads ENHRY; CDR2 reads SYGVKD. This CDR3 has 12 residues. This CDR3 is CAISENWEGYRF. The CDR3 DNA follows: TGTGCCATCAGTGAGAATTGGGAAGGGTATCGGTTC.

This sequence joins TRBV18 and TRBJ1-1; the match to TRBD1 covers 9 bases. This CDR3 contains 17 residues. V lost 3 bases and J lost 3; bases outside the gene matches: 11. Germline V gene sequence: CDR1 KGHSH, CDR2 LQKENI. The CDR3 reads CASSPQRDRVEDTEAFF. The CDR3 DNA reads TGTGCCAGCTCACCGCAAAGGGACAGGGTGGAAGACACTGAAGCTTTCTTT.

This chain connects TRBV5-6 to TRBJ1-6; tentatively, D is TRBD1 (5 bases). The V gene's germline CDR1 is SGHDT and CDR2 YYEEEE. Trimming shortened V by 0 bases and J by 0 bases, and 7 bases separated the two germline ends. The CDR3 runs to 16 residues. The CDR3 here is CASSLAGSSYNSPLHF. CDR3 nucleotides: TGTGCCAGCAGCTTGGCAGGGAGCTCCTATAATTCACCCCTCCACTTT.

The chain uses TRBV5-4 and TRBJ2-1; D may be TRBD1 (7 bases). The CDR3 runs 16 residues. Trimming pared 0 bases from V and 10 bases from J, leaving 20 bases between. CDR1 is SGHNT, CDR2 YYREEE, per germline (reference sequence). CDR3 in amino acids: CASSLEGAGLRREQFF. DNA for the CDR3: TGTGCCAGCAGCTTGGAGGGGGCGGGGCTCCGACGGGAGCAGTTCTTC.